This section outlines one TCR beta chain sequence together with its context. In its sample, this clonotype was seen many times. The antigen it recognizes is unknown. This may arise from a read error, as a much more abundant clone is one base away. This sample is drawn from a study of T cells in Graves' hyperthyroidism and ophthalmopathy (dated by TCRdb to the late 2010s). With respect to the entire study: Peripheral blood samples were taken at the time of initial diagnosis, prior to any treatment. TCR V-J signatures able to tell the groups apart were searched for in a discovery cohort of 90 to 100 patients, of whom fewer than 45 had Graves' ophthalmopathy and roughly 59 had stable Graves' hyperthyroidism. Prospective prediction of ophthalmopathy was tested in an independent validation cohort consisting of some 19 hyperthyroidism patients and about 17 patients who later progressed to ophthalmopathy. The roughly 91 discovery patients were randomly divided into training and test sets at a 7:3 ratio. Thyroid tissue and blood T-cell repertoires from six Graves' hyperthyroidism patients were also compared in the study. After blood sampling, hyperthyroidism patients were treated with methimazole at a starting dose of 30 mg daily, and ophthalmopathy patients were treated with high-dose intravenous methylprednisolone. According to the paper, TCR Vbeta CDR3 sequencing was carried out on more than 120 peripheral blood samples, which came from over 40 ophthalmopathy, approximately 72 hyperthyroidism and around 17 progressor patients. The research as a whole found: In cross-validation, a model built on a 13 V-J signature told ophthalmopathy apart from stable hyperthyroidism with about 90% sensitivity and about 81% specificity, and in testing the same model reached 80%/75%. Blood samples also contained most of the expanded thyroid clonotypes (frequency above 0.001), which suggests that blood repertoires may reflect thyroid immune responses. In validation, the model predicted progression to ophthalmopathy with 55% to 71% sensitivity and over 72% specificity, a median of 6.5 months before onset. No statistical method was used to fix the sample size in advance, and group allocation was not hidden from the investigators.

The TCR beta CDR3 regions were amplified from RNA transcripts. For the first round of RT-PCR on the TCR CDR3, the HTBI primer set was used together with the Qiagen OneStep RT-PCR kit. The libraries were constructed in a second round of multiplex PCR and then size-selected and purified. Sequencing of the libraries was done on an Illumina HiSeq2000 using paired-end 100 bp reads. The authors processed their data as follows. SOAPnuke was used to process the raw data, throwing out any read that contained adapters or uncalled bases, had a mean Phred below 15, or lacked an exact constant-primer or identifier match. COPE v1.2.5 was used to merge high-quality paired reads, and clonotypes were defined as unique nucleotide sequences. MiTCR v1.1 was used to align clonotypes to the IMGT TRBV, TRBD and TRBJ reference segments. The analysis was restricted to V-J combinations with a frequency above 0.0001, which together covered 99.2% of the repertoires. The TCS score was defined as the ratio of F50 (clonal expansion) to E x V (chaos), calculated using BLOSUM62-based TCRdist between CDR3 peptides within each V-J. Welch's t-statistics and random forest reduced roughly 500 V-J features to 10 to 15, which were used in a naive Bayes classifier (R e1071). TCRdb ran its own pipeline on the public reads, namely fastp trimming at Q25 and MiXCR clone calling, and kept in-frame beta chains. Rows with a matching CDR3 protein are joined into one entry that keeps the most common DNA and genes. The V and J calls shown here were made by TCRdb, not taken from the authors' results. The sample yields roughly 110,000 distinct CDR3 sequences; 15% to 20% were counted once. Around two fifths of the sample lies in the top ten.

Stable Graves' hyperthyroidism was defined as the absence of progression to ophthalmopathy over 18 months of follow-up. Hyperthyroidism patients were aged 18 to 65 years and newly diagnosed, with disease duration of less than 2 months. Patients with uncontrolled infections, other autoimmune diseases, pregnancy or lactation were excluded. Clinical symptoms, serum thyroxine and TRAb, thyroid ultrasound, and orbital computed tomography formed the basis for the diagnoses. PBMCs were isolated from 7.5 to 10 ml of fresh peripheral blood by Ficoll-Paque density gradient centrifugation. Total RNA was extracted with Trizol reagent, and quality was checked on an Agilent 2100 Bioanalyzer. V was cut back by 8 bases and J by 4 bases, leaving a gap of 14 bases between them. As encoded in the germline V gene, CDR1 is SNHLY while CDR2 is FYNNEI. The CDR3 runs 13 residues from the cysteine to the phenylalanine. Only the CDR3 DNA is retained, 39 bases long and in frame from the first base.

The chain joins TRBV2 to TRBJ1-1, with the D gene not clear enough to name. The sample taken for sequencing was blood. The clonotype originates from a woman aged 45-65 years with Graves' hyperthyroidism. The sequenced DNA is TGTGCCAGCGAGAGGGCACAAACCACTGAAGCTTTCTTT. Its coded protein is CASERAQTTEAFF.